This paragraph covers one T cell receptor (beta chain) sequence. Germline assignment: CDR1 SGHTA and CDR2 FQGNSA. V dropped 2 bases and J dropped 5 bases, with 12 bases sitting between them. This CDR3 region has 14 residues. In the original workflow: How many nucleated cells were present was estimated from reference gene primer amplification. Clones were read by immunoSEQ multiplex PCR, and TCRdb kept only the in-frame ones, dropping some. The DNA gave D and trimming, while V, J and clone size come from that table. The sample consists of about 68,000 clones, less than 90% of them appearing once. The data stem from a study of blood T cell repertoires in COVID-19. Across the whole study: Some COVID-19 samples were acute and others convalescent; all came from the United States, Italy and Spain. Sample material is recorded as cDNA or gDNA derived from T cells, B-cell-depleted T cells, or PBMCs.

Specimen: peripheral blood. V and J are TRBV7-2 and TRBJ2-5, with unresolved D. The receptor comes from a man in his fifties or sixties with active COVID-19. The CDR3 bases are TGTGCCAGCAGCTTAAATCCGGGTACGGAGACCCAGTACTTC. As protein: CASSLNPGTETQYF.